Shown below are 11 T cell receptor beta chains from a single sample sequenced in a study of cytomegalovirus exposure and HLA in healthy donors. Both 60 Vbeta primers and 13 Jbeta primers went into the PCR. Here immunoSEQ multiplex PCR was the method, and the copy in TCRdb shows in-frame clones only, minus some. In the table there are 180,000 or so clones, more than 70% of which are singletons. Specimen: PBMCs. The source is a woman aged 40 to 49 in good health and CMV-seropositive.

CDR3 DNA sequence: TGTGCCAGCAGGCCAACGGACAGGGGGCTAGGCTACACCTTC. Translated, it gives CASRPTDRGLGYTF. J is TRBJ1-2 and V is TRBV28, with 11 positions matching TRBD1. Germline CDR1 reads MDHEN; CDR2 reads SYDVKM. This CDR3 has 14 amino acids. V trimming: 6 bases; J trimming: 8 bases; junction bases outside the gene matches: 8.

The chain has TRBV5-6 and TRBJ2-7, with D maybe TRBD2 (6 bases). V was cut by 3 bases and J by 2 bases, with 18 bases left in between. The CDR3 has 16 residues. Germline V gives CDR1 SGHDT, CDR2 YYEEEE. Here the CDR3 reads CASSSDWRGPPYEQYF. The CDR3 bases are TGTGCCAGCAGCTCCGATTGGAGGGGACCACCCTACGAGCAGTACTTC.

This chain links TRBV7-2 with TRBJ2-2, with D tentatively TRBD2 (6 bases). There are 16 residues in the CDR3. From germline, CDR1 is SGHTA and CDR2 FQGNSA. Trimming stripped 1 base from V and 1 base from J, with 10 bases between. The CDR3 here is CASSLGASVNTGELFF. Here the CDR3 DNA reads TGTGCCAGCAGCTTAGGGGCTAGCGTGAACACCGGGGAGCTGTTTTTT.

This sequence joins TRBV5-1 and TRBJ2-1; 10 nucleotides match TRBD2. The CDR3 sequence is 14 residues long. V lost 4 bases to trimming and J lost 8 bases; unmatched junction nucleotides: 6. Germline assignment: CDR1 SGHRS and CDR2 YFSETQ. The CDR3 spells CASSLSGRAYEQFF. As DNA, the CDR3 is TGCGCCAGCAGCCTCAGCGGGAGGGCATATGAGCAGTTCTTC.

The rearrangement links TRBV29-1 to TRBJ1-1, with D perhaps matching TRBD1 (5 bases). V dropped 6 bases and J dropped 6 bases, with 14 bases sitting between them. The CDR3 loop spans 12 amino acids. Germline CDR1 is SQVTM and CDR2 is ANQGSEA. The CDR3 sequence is CSVLSGVAEAFF. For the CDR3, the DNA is TGCAGCGTCCTCTCGGGGGTGGCTGAAGCTTTCTTT.

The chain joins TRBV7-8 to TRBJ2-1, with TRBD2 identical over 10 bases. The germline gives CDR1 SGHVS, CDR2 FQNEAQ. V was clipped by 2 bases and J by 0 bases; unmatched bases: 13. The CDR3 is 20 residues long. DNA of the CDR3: TGTGCCAGCAGCTTATCGACTGGGGGGCTAGCGGGAGTCTCCTACAATGAGCAGTTCTTC. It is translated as CASSLSTGGLAGVSYNEQFF.

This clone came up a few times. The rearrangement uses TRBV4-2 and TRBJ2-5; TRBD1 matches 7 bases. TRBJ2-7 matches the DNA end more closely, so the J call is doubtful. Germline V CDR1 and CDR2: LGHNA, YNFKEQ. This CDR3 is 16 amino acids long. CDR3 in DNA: TGTGCCAGCAGCCAAGCCACCGGGACAGTTACCTACGAGCAGTACTTC. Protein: CASSQATGTVTYEQYF.

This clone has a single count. CDR3 region: CASASRLVAHNEQFF. The CDR3 DNA reads as TGTGCCAGCGCATCCAGACTAGTGGCCCACAATGAGCAGTTCTTC. The V and J genes are TRBV2 and TRBJ2-1, with D maybe TRBD2 (6 bases). V was trimmed by 8 bases and J by 5 bases, leaving 19 bases between them. The CDR3 covers 15 residues. The germline V gene encodes CDR1 SNHLY and CDR2 FYNNEI.

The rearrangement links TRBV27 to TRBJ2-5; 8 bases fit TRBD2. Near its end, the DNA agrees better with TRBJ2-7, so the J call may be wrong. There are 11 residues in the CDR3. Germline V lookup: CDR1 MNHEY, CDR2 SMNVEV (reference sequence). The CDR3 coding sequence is TGTGCCAGCAGGCGGGGGGACGAGCAGTACTTC. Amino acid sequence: CASRRGDEQYF.

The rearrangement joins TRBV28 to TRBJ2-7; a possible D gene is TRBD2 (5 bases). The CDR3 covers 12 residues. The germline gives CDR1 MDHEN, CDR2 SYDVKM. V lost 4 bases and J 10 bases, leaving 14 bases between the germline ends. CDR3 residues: CASSYGVGRQYF. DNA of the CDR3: TGTGCCAGCAGTTACGGGGTGGGGAGACAGTACTTC. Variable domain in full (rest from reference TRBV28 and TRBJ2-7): DVKVTQSSRYLVKRTGEKVFLECVQDMDHENMFWYRQDPGLGLRLIYFSYDVKMKEKGDIPEGYSVSREKKERFSLILESASTNQTSMYLCASSYGVGRQYFGPGTRLTVT.

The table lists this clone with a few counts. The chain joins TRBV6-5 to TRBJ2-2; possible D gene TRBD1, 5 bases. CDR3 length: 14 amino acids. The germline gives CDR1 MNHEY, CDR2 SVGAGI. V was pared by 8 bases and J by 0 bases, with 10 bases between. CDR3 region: CASYRSSNTGELFF. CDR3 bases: TGTGCCAGCTACAGGAGCTCGAACACCGGGGAGCTGTTTTTT.